This T cell receptor beta chain appears in the sequencing data of a study of T cell responses to AZD1222 COVID-19 vaccine. Findings and caveats of the study: Unmutated regions of variants are reportedly targeted by nearly half of spike-specific TCRs.

TCRdb's table, derived via immunoSEQ multiplex PCR, lists solely in-frame clones and lacks some. The table shows some 150,000 clones, with about nine tenths occurring only once. Germline values: CDR1 LGHNA, CDR2 YNFKEQ. The CDR3 extends over 14 amino acids. The trim removed 1 base at V and 6 bases at J, leaving 0 bases unmatched. Remarks on this clone: What it binds is unknown.

Sequencing used peripheral blood, obtained 28 days after the second AZD1222 dose. The receptor's source is an adult who received the AZD1222 COVID-19 vaccine. The V and J genes are TRBV4-2 and TRBJ1-6; TRBD1 aligns across 7 bases. The CDR3 here is CASSQGDSNSPLHF. CDR3 DNA: TGTGCCAGCAGCCAAGGGGACAGTAATTCACCCCTCCACTTT.